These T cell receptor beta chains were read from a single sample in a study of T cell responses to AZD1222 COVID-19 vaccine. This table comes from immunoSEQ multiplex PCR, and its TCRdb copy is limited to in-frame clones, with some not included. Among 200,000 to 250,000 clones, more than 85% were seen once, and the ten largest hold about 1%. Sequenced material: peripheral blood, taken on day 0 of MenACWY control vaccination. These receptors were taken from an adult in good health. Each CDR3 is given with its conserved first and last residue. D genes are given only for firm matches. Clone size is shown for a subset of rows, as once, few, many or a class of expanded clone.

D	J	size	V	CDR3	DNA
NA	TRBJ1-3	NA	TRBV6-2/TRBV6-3	CASSYSQGRLGNTIYF	TGTGCCAGCAGTTACTCGCAGGGCCGCCTTGGAAACACCATATATTTT
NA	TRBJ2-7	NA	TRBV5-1	CASSLDPLPTGSYEQYF	TGCGCCAGCAGCTTGGACCCCCTCCCGACTGGCAGCTACGAGCAGTACTTC
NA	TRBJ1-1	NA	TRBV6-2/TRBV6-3	CASSYSRRSSRSPENTEAFF	TGTGCCAGCAGTTACTCGAGACGGTCGAGTCGGAGCCCCGAGAACACTGAAGCTTTCTTT
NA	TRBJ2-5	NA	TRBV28	CASSFYGGGPETQYF	TGTGCCAGCAGTTTTTATGGGGGGGGGCCGGAGACCCAGTACTTC
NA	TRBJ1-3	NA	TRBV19	CATQSGNTIYF	TGTGCCACCCAATCTGGAAACACCATATATTTT
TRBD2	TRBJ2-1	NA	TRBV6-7	CASSPRTSGGYNEQFF	TGTGCCAGCAGTCCTCGAACTAGCGGGGGGTACAATGAGCAGTTCTTC
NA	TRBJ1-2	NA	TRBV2	CASSVHPGDYGYTF	TGTGCCAGCAGTGTTCATCCAGGGGATTATGGCTACACCTTC
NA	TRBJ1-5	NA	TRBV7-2	CASSLQGRFYSNQPQHF	TGTGCCAGCAGCTTACAAGGGCGATTCTATAGCAATCAGCCCCAGCATTTT
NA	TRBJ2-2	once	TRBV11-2	CASSLDNRGELFF	TGTGCCAGCAGCTTAGATAACCGGGGGGAGCTGTTTTTT
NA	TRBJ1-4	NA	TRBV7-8	CASSRGILNEKLFF	TGTGCCAGCAGCCGAGGTATTCTAAATGAAAAACTGTTTTTT